The clone carrying this TCR beta chain showed up just a few times. The length of the CDR3 is 14 residues. Trimming removed 7 bases from V and 3 bases from J, with 15 bases in between. Germline V gene lookup returns CDR1 KGHDR and CDR2 SFDVKD. Using its own MiXCR run on the 5' RACE reads, TCRdb lists one record per CDR3 protein. The table has about 53,000 distinct CDR3 sequences, about 25% seen once. The sequenced sample consisted of tumor-infiltrating naive CD4+ T cells sorted from the breast tumor. Subset denoted: naive CD4+ T cells, CD4+CD45RA+CD25-. The clonotype comes from a female donor with breast cancer. The chain links TRBV24-1 to TRBJ2-7; D perhaps matches TRBD1 (6 bases). The CDR3 region is CATSSGQPRYEQYF. The DNA for the CDR3 is TGTGCCACCAGCTCGGGACAACCTCGCTACGAGCAGTACTTC.